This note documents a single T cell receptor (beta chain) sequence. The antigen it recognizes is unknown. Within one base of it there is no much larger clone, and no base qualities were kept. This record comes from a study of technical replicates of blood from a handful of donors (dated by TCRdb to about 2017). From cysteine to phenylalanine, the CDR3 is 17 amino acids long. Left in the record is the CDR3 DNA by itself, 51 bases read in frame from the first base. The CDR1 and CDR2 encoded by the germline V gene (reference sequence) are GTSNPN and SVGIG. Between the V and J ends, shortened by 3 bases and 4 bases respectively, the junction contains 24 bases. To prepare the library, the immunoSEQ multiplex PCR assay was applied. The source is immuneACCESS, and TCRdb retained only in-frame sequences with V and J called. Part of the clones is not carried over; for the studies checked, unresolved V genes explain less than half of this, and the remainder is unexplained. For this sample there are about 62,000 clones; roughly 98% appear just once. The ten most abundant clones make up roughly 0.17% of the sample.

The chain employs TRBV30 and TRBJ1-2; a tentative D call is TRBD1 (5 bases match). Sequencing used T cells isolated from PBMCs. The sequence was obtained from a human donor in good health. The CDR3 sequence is CAWRMGQGCPFGYGYTF. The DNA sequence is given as TGTGCCTGGAGAATGGGGCAGGGATGTCCATTTGGCTATGGCTACACCTTC.